The 24 T cell receptor beta chains below were found in one sample sequenced in a study of shared clonotypes between healthy human individuals. Generated by immunoSEQ multiplex PCR, the TCRdb table keeps only in-frame clones and is missing some. The sample carries approximately 2,300,000 clones, around 92% recorded once. What was sequenced was naive CD4+ T cells from PBMCs. This sample's subset: CD45RA+ positively selected. The receptors here all came from a man aged 18 to 29 in good health. Some clones in this sample may be carry-over from other donors' samples.

Worth noting for this clone: Other DNA sequences of this sample code for an identical CDR3. This chain uses TRBV5-1 with TRBJ2-5; D gene unclear. CDR1 is SGHRS and CDR2 is YFSETQ in the germline V gene. The CDR3 has 13 residues. Trimming stripped 1 base from V and 2 bases from J, with 6 bases between. The CDR3 DNA follows: TGCGCCAGCAGCTTGTTGCCGCAAGAGACCCAGTACTTC. Encoded protein: CASSLLPQETQYF.

The V and J genes are TRBV5-3 and TRBJ1-1, with D unresolved. TRBV5-3 is recorded as an ORF, its role being uncertain. The CDR3 totals 16 residues. V lost 7 bases to trimming and J lost 0 bases, with 19 bases between them. The CDR3, as DNA: TGTGCCAGAGGCCCGAAGGTCGGGCGGATGAACACTGAAGCTTTCTTT. Protein: CARGPKVGRMNTEAFF.

A single count supports this clone. This chain connects TRBV19 to TRBJ2-7; D gene ambiguous. V lost 1 base, J lost 3 bases, and 13 bases lay in between. CDR1 and CDR2 from the germline V gene are LNHDA and SQIVND (reference sequence). The CDR3 length is 15 residues. The CDR3: CASSIGASRDYEQYF. The CDR3 region has the DNA TGTGCCAGTAGTATAGGGGCCTCAAGAGACTACGAGCAGTACTTC.

The chain recombines TRBV18 with TRBJ2-1, with D unresolved. The V and J ends lost 3 bases and 0 bases respectively, with 15 bases between them. From germline, CDR1 is KGHSH and CDR2 LQKENI. The CDR3 extends over 17 amino acids. The CDR3 DNA is TGTGCCAGCTCACCCCCTGTTGGGGAAAGCTCCTACAATGAGCAGTTCTTC. It codes for CASSPPVGESSYNEQFF.

The chain joins TRBV19 to TRBJ1-1; weak D call: TRBD1 (6 bases). This CDR3 spans 15 amino acids. V was cut by 5 bases and J by 2 bases, with 15 bases left in between. CDR1 and CDR2 from the germline V gene are LNHDA and SQIVND (reference sequence). CDR3 sequence reads: CASSFTRTVNTEAFF. The CDR3, as DNA: TGTGCCAGTAGTTTTACCCGGACAGTAAACACTGAAGCTTTCTTT. Drawing the rest from reference TRBV19 and TRBJ1-1, the complete variable domain is DGGITQSPKYLFRKEGQNVTLSCEQNLNHDAMYWYRQDPGQGLRLIYYSQIVNDFQKGDIAEGYSVSREKKESFPLTVTSAQKNPTAFYLCASSFTRTVNTEAFFGQGTRLTVV.

The chain couples TRBV11-2 to TRBJ1-6; D gene uncertain. From germline, CDR1 is SGHAT and CDR2 FQNNGV. The CDR3 is 15 residues long. V was pared by 6 bases and J by 10 bases, with 19 bases between. The CDR3 region has the DNA TGTGCCAGCAGGGGGTTGAAGGGAGACCACTCACCCCTCCACTTT. Its protein product is CASRGLKGDHSPLHF.

The rearrangement joins TRBV29-1 to TRBJ2-7, with D perhaps TRBD1 (6 bases). This CDR3 is built from 13 residues. V was cut by 7 bases and J by 0 bases, with 13 bases left in between. Germline V gene lookup returns CDR1 SQVTM and CDR2 ANQGSEA. In DNA form, the CDR3 reads TGCAGCGCTGGACAGCGCTACTCCTACGAGCAGTACTTC. Its protein is CSAGQRYSYEQYF.

J is TRBJ2-7 and V is TRBV6-1; TRBD2 matches at 8 bases. V was clipped by 9 bases and J by 2 bases; unmatched bases: 9. Per germline, CDR1 MNHNS and CDR2 SASEGT. The length of the CDR3 is 14 residues. CDR3 nucleotides: TGTGCCAGTTCCAACATAGCGGGGCCCTACGAGCAGTACTTC. This sequence encodes CASSNIAGPYEQYF.

This sequence joins TRBV4-1 and TRBJ2-4, with TRBD1 as a possible D gene (8 bases). This CDR3 region has 18 residues. V lost 1 base and J 4 bases, leaving 20 bases between the germline ends. Germline V gives CDR1 MGHRA, CDR2 YSYEKL. The CDR3 sequence is CASSQGLSDREGKNIQYF. The DNA for the CDR3 is TGCGCCAGCAGCCAAGGTCTTTCGGACAGGGAGGGAAAAAACATTCAGTACTTC.

This clone showed up just a few times. CDR3 sequence reads: CASSLSVGYGDQPQHF. The CDR3 coding sequence is TGTGCCAGCAGTTTATCGGTGGGGTATGGGGATCAGCCCCAGCATTTT. The chain carries TRBV27 and TRBJ1-5; no clear D. V was cut by 0 bases and J by 5 bases, with 14 bases left in between. This CDR3 region has 16 residues. CDR1 MNHEY and CDR2 SMNVEV come from the germline V gene (reference sequence).

The rearrangement joins TRBV6-1 to TRBJ1-1; perhaps TRBD1 as D (5 bases). V shed 7 bases and J shed 1 base, with 13 bases lying between them. This CDR3 contains 14 residues. CDR1 MNHNS and CDR2 SASEGT come from the germline V gene. The CDR3 sequence is CASIPGTANTEAFF. The CDR3 region has the DNA TGTGCCAGCATCCCCGGGACGGCGAACACTGAAGCTTTCTTT.

This chain connects TRBV6-5 to TRBJ2-7, with 8 bases fitting TRBD1. V was clipped by 2 bases and J by 7 bases; unmatched bases: 10. This CDR3 has 15 amino acids. The V gene's germline CDR1 is MNHEY and CDR2 SVGAGI. The CDR3 is CASSYTGTGSLEQYF. The CDR3 region has the DNA TGTGCCAGCAGTTACACCGGGACAGGATCCCTGGAGCAGTACTTC.

The CDR3 DNA is TGCGCCAGCAGCTTGGCGGGGTCGGCAGGGGGTAGCGAGACCCAGTACTTC. Protein sequence: CASSLAGSAGGSETQYF. The chain carries TRBV5-1 and TRBJ2-5; 7 nucleotides match TRBD1. V lost 0 bases, J lost 5 bases, and 13 bases stayed unmatched. This CDR3 is 17 amino acids long. From germline, CDR1 is SGHRS and CDR2 YFSETQ.

V usage is TRBV7-2 and J usage is TRBJ2-4; D is unclear. CDR1 SGHTA and CDR2 FQGNSA come from the germline V gene. V was cut by 2 bases and J by 8 bases, with 4 bases left in between. The CDR3 contains 11 residues. The DNA of the CDR3 is TGTGCCAGCAGCTTACGGTACATTCAGTACTTC. Amino acid sequence: CASSLRYIQYF.

This CDR3 reads CASSMGLAGEGNEQFF. The CDR3 coding sequence is TGCGCCAGCAGCATGGGACTAGCGGGAGAGGGCAATGAGCAGTTCTTC. V is TRBV5-1 and J is TRBJ2-1; TRBD2 agrees at 14 bases. The CDR3 sequence is 16 residues long. V shed 4 bases and J 6 bases; nucleotides not matched to a gene: 6. Germline V gives CDR1 SGHRS, CDR2 YFSETQ.

This sequence joins TRBV2 and TRBJ2-2; TRBD2 might be the D (5 bases). The CDR3 sequence is 15 residues long. The germline V and J ends were trimmed by 1 base and 4 bases, with 10 bases remaining between them. Germline lookup yields CDR1 SNHLY and CDR2 FYNNEI. Written as DNA, the CDR3 is TGTGCCAGCAGTGAAGTAAGGGAGAGCACCGGGGAGCTGTTTTTT. Protein: CASSEVRESTGELFF. The full variable domain, completed using reference TRBV2 and TRBJ2-2, is EPEVTQTPSHQVTQMGQEVILRCVPISNHLYFYWYRQILGQKVEFLVSFYNNEISEKSEIFDDQFSVERPDGSNFTLKIRSTKLEDSAMYFCASSEVRESTGELFFGEGSRLTVL.

The chain recombines TRBV6-6 with TRBJ2-7; 7 nucleotides match TRBD2. Germline V CDR1 and CDR2: MNHNY, SVGAGI (reference sequence). The CDR3 runs to 14 residues. Trimming cost V 9 bases and J 4 bases; bases outside gene matches: 12. CDR3 bases: TGTGCCAGTAGATACGGGGAGGGAGTTTACGAGCAGTACTTC. Its protein product is CASRYGEGVYEQYF.

The chain joins TRBV6-1 to TRBJ1-3; the match to TRBD1 covers 7 bases. Germline loops: CDR1 MNHNS, CDR2 SASEGT. V shed 6 bases and J 8 bases; nucleotides not matched to a gene: 10. The CDR3 totals 14 residues. In DNA form, the CDR3 reads TGTGCCAGCAGCCGACAGGGTCCGGAGGACACCATATATTTT. It codes for CASSRQGPEDTIYF.

The chain uses TRBV5-1 and TRBJ1-1; D unresolved. V was shortened by 0 bases and J by 1 base, with 10 bases between the two germline ends. In germline, CDR1 is SGHRS, CDR2 YFSETQ. The CDR3 contains 15 residues. The CDR3 bases are TGCGCCAGCAGCTTGGCCCCGCTGAGGAACACTGAAGCTTTCTTT. As protein: CASSLAPLRNTEAFF.

The sample holds one count of this clone. In DNA, the CDR3 is TGTGCCAGCAGTGAAGGGTTGGAGACAATTGGCTACACCTTC. Translation: CASSEGLETIGYTF. This chain uses TRBV25-1 with TRBJ1-2; D not certain. Germline lookup yields CDR1 MGHDK and CDR2 SYGVNS. The germline V and J ends were trimmed by 2 bases and 7 bases, with 14 bases remaining between them. This CDR3 comprises 14 residues.

Comment on this clone: This same CDR3 is encoded by further DNA sequences in the sample. V gene TRBV5-6 combines with J gene TRBJ2-6; a weak D match, TRBD1 (6 bases). CDR1 and CDR2 (germline): SGHDT, YYEEEE. CDR3 size: 15 residues. Trimming removed 1 base from V and 1 base from J, with 6 bases in between. This chain's CDR3 is CASSLRGSGANVLTF. As DNA, the CDR3 is TGTGCCAGCAGCTTGAGGGGGTCTGGGGCCAACGTCCTGACTTTC. The variable domain in full, with the rest retrieved from reference TRBV5-6 and TRBJ2-6, is DAGVTQSPTHLIKTRGQQVTLRCSPKSGHDTVSWYQQALGQGPQFIFQYYEEEERQRGNFPDRFSGHQFPNYSSELNVNALLLGDSALYLCASSLRGSGANVLTFGAGSRLTVL.

V is TRBV21-1 and J is TRBJ2-3. TRBV21-1 is shown as a pseudogene. This CDR3 contains 17 residues. The CDR3 reads CASNGGWDRRSTDTQYF. The CDR3 DNA follows: TGTGCCAGCAACGGTGGCTGGGACCGACGGAGCACAGATACGCAGTATTTT.

Written as DNA, the CDR3 is TGTGCCAGCACCGGCTCTGGAAACACCATATATTTT. It is translated as CASTGSGNTIYF. The chain recombines TRBV6-9 with TRBJ1-3, with D unresolved. Germline values: CDR1 MNHGY, CDR2 SVAAGI. Trimming removed 7 bases at V and 0 bases at J, with 4 bases between. CDR3 length: 12 amino acids.

The chain uses TRBV5-1 and TRBJ2-7; TRBD1 aligns across 7 bases. The CDR3 runs 15 residues. Germline V gives CDR1 SGHRS, CDR2 YFSETQ. V shed 4 bases, J shed 7 bases, and the junction held 14 bases outside the gene matches. CDR3 protein: CASSPTASGTAEQYF. The CDR3 nucleotides read TGCGCCAGCAGCCCTACCGCATCCGGGACAGCGGAGCAGTACTTC.